The 11 T cell receptor beta chains in this list originate from one sample, sequenced in a study of cytomegalovirus exposure and HLA in healthy donors. 13 Jbeta primers and 60 Vbeta primers were used for the PCR. The data were produced by immunoSEQ multiplex PCR, yet TCRdb's version contains in-frame clones alone and is incomplete. Among 200,000 or so clones listed, 82% were seen once. Sequencing input: PBMCs. The receptor source for this set is a boy aged 2 to 10 in good health and CMV-seronegative.

The rearrangement joins TRBV18 to TRBJ1-1; the match to TRBD1 covers 8 bases. The V and J ends lost 5 bases and 5 bases, in that order; junction bases with no gene match: 7. CDR3 length equals 14 residues. Germline V gene sequence: CDR1 KGHSH, CDR2 LQKENI. As DNA, the CDR3 is TGTGCCAGCTCAGGGACAGGCCCGCAGACTGAAGCTTTCTTT. Translating it yields CASSGTGPQTEAFF.

The V gene is TRBV28, the J gene TRBJ1-2; D possibly corresponds to TRBD1 (6 bases). V was shortened by 8 bases and J by 4 bases, with 20 bases between the two germline ends. The CDR3 is 15 residues long. CDR1 is MDHEN, CDR2 SYDVKM, per germline. The CDR3 DNA is TGTGCCAGCCAGCAGGGCTCAGGGGCTCTCTATGGCTACACCTTC. It yields the protein CASQQGSGALYGYTF.

The chain uses TRBV4-1 and TRBJ1-1; D is possibly TRBD1 (6 bases). The germline CDR1 and CDR2 sequences are MGHRA and YSYEKL. Trimming stripped 2 bases from V and 8 bases from J, with 12 bases between. This CDR3 has 13 amino acids. The CDR3 sequence is CASSQSRGGEAFF. The CDR3 DNA reads TGCGCCAGCAGCCAATCCAGGGGTGGGGAAGCTTTCTTT.

The table lists this clone with a few counts. The V and J genes are TRBV20-1 and TRBJ2-7, with 7 bases that match TRBD1. The CDR3 extends over 11 amino acids. Germline V gene sequence: CDR1 DFQATT, CDR2 SNEGSKA (reference sequence). The V gene end was trimmed by 6 bases and the J gene end by 7 bases; junction bases not matched to a gene: 6. The CDR3 here is CSAPRDREQYF. The CDR3 nucleotides read TGCAGTGCCCCCCGGGACAGAGAGCAGTACTTC.

A note on this clone: Its ends do not fully match the called genes, so a read error is possible. This chain links TRBV10-3 with TRBJ1-2; maybe TRBD1 (6 bases). The CDR3 contains 17 residues. In germline, CDR1 is ENHRY, CDR2 SYGVKD. DNA for the CDR3: TGTGCCATCAGTGAGGACCTACAGGGTCTAATAAACTGTGGCTACACCTTC. Its translation is CAISEDLQGLINCGYTF.

The genes are TRBV5-6 and TRBJ1-2, with a possible D match to TRBD1 (6 bases). V shed 4 bases and J shed 6 bases, with 13 bases lying between them. The CDR3 is made up of 13 amino acids. Germline lookup yields CDR1 SGHDT and CDR2 YYEEEE. The CDR3 region is CASSAQGLDGYTF. As DNA, the CDR3 is TGTGCCAGCAGCGCACAGGGATTGGATGGCTACACCTTC.

This chain uses TRBV9 with TRBJ2-2, with D possibly being TRBD1 (6 bases). V was pared by 2 bases and J by 2 bases, with 10 bases between. Per germline, CDR1 SGDLS and CDR2 YYNGEE. This CDR3 contains 15 residues. The CDR3 here is CASSVGGGNTGELFF. In DNA, the CDR3 is TGTGCCAGCAGCGTGGGTGGGGGCAACACCGGGGAGCTGTTTTTT.

This clone occurred a few times. This chain joins TRBV5-4 and TRBJ1-2, with 7 bases lining up with TRBD1. Germline loops: CDR1 SGHNT, CDR2 YYREEE (reference sequence). Trimming at V came to 4 bases and at J to 8 bases, leaving 11 bases not matched to a gene. The length of the CDR3 is 14 residues. CDR3 sequence: CASSLFLRGQGYTF. CDR3 bases: TGTGCCAGCAGCCTTTTCTTGAGGGGACAGGGCTACACCTTC.

This rearrangement joins TRBV4-2 to TRBJ2-3, with D unresolved. Germline lookup yields CDR1 LGHNA and CDR2 YNFKEQ. The CDR3 is 14 amino acids. The V end lost 4 bases, the J end lost 3 bases, and 11 bases lay between the germline ends. The CDR3 is CASSPMLRTDTQYF. CDR3 in DNA: TGTGCCAGCAGCCCAATGCTACGAACAGATACGCAGTATTTT.

The chain has TRBV5-6 and TRBJ2-5; possible D gene TRBD1, 6 bases. V dropped 0 bases and J dropped 5 bases, with 11 bases sitting between them. CDR3 length: 14 residues. Germline V gene data show CDR1 as SGHDT and CDR2 as YYEEEE. The CDR3 loop reads CASSLGGLLETQYF. The CDR3 nucleotides read TGTGCCAGCAGCTTGGGGGGGCTGCTGGAGACCCAGTACTTC.

V usage is TRBV19 and J usage is TRBJ1-1; TRBD1 matches at 10 bases. CDR3 length equals 15 residues. CDR1 is LNHDA and CDR2 is SQIVND in the germline V gene (reference sequence). J lost 3 bases, V lost 5 bases, and 6 bases had no gene match. This CDR3 reads CASSPDRGRYTEAFF. The CDR3 DNA sequence: TGTGCCAGTAGTCCCGACAGGGGGCGATACACTGAAGCTTTCTTT.